This T cell receptor (beta chain) was captured in a study of control samples from healthy donors and cancer patients. Germline V lookup: CDR1 SGHKS, CDR2 YYEKEE (reference sequence). The V and J ends lost 2 bases and 8 bases respectively, with 13 bases between them. The CDR3 has 13 amino acids. Clones were sequenced by immunoSEQ multiplex PCR, and TCRdb holds only the in-frame ones, with some missing. The top ten hold approximately 3% of the sample, which has over 120,000 clones, about 91% seen once. Material: blood. The V gene is TRBV5-5, the J gene TRBJ1-2, with D possibly matching TRBD1 (5 bases). The TCR sequence derives from a young man in good health. This CDR3 is CASSFRDPRGYTF. CDR3 in DNA: TGTGCCAGCAGCTTCCGGGACCCTAGGGGCTACACCTTC.